The entry below gives a single TCR beta chain sequence along with its context. Method: immunoSEQ multiplex PCR; TCRdb's copy keeps in-frame clones and lacks some. The sample contains around 19,000 clones, approximately 79% of which appear only once. This entry belongs to a study of OX40 agonist ivuxolimab in advanced cancers. Background on the study: With a range of roughly 23 to 85, age averaged about 58 years, and 75% to 90% were male.

With 4 bases removed from V and 2 bases from J, the gap between germline ends came to 16 bases. The V gene's germline CDR1 is SNHLY and CDR2 FYNNEI. This CDR3 is 16 amino acids long. The specimen comprised CD4+ or CD8+ T cells sorted from blood, sampled in a trial of the OX40 agonist ivuxolimab. V usage is TRBV2 and J usage is TRBJ2-3; D might be TRBD1 or TRBD2, each matching 6 bases. The clonotype was recovered from an adult with an advanced solid tumor such as melanoma, head and neck, liver or kidney cancer. CDR3 in amino acids: CASSGGATTHTDTQYF. The DNA of the CDR3 is TGTGCCAGCAGTGGGGGGGCCACCACGCACACAGATACGCAGTATTTT.